Each of the 21 T cell receptor beta chains below was sequenced from the same sample in a study of blood T cells in healthy people across ages. A second 7 to 11 cycle PCR used barcoded and J-beta primers. TCRdb redid the calling of the 5' RACE reads with MiXCR, one entry per CDR3 protein. The sample holds 600,000 to 900,000 distinct CDR3 sequences; roughly 25% are singletons and the top ten take about 2.9%. These sequences were also reported in another study, on T cells of mothers and their children.

Material: blood. The source of these receptors is a boy aged 5 to 17 in good health.

The rearrangement links TRBV2 to TRBJ1-4; D remains unclear. Germline V gives CDR1 SNHLY, CDR2 FYNNEI. The CDR3 covers 15 residues. Trimming pared 2 bases from V and 8 bases from J, leaving 15 bases between. CDR3 DNA: TGTGCCAGCAGTGAACCCAACCCGTGGAGCGAAAAACTGTTTTTT. This codes for CASSEPNPWSEKLFF.

The gene calls are TRBV6-6 and TRBJ2-7, with a possible D match to TRBD1 (6 bases). The ends were cut back, 0 bases at V and 2 bases at J, with 14 bases in the middle. The CDR3 runs 16 residues. Germline values: CDR1 MNHNY, CDR2 SVGAGI (reference sequence). The CDR3 bases are TGTGCCAGCAGTTACTCGATGGGGGCAGGGCCCTACGAGCAGTACTTC. Its translation is CASSYSMGAGPYEQYF.

This clonotype came up a few times. The chain couples TRBV6-5 to TRBJ2-3; D gene unclear. V shed 6 bases and J shed 0 bases, with 7 bases lying between them. CDR1 is MNHEY, CDR2 SVGAGI, per germline. The CDR3 has 13 residues. The CDR3 sequence: CASSRRSTDTQYF. The DNA for the CDR3 is TGTGCCAGCAGCCGCAGGAGCACAGATACGCAGTATTTT.

This clonotype came up a few times. The V and J genes are TRBV5-1 and TRBJ2-3, with D possibly TRBD2 on 6 matching bases. This CDR3 region has 16 residues. Trimming pared 1 base from V and 2 bases from J, leaving 14 bases between. Germline lookup yields CDR1 SGHRS and CDR2 YFSETQ. The CDR3 DNA reads as TGCGCCAGCAGCTTGATCCGGAGGGGAGACACAGATACGCAGTATTTT. This codes for CASSLIRRGDTDTQYF. Combining the CDR3 with reference TRBV5-1 and TRBJ2-3 gives the whole variable domain KAGVTQTPRYLIKTRGQQVTLSCSPISGHRSVSWYQQTPGQGLQFLFEYFSETQRNKGNFPGRFSGRQFSNSRSEMNVSTLELGDSALYLCASSLIRRGDTDTQYFGPGTRLTVL.

This clonotype was detected a few times. The rearrangement links TRBV11-2 to TRBJ2-7, with D perhaps given as TRBD1 or TRBD2 (5 bases each). The DNA end is more similar to TRBJ2-5, so the J call may be wrong. The CDR3 consists of 14 residues. The germline V gene encodes CDR1 SGHAT and CDR2 FQNNGV. The CDR3 DNA sequence: TGTGCCAGCAGCAAGGGACCAGGATGGGAGACCCAGTACTTC. Translating it yields CASSKGPGWETQYF.

In this sample, this clonotype turned up a few times. This rearrangement joins TRBV29-1 to TRBJ1-1, with D maybe TRBD1 (5 bases). From germline, CDR1 is SQVTM and CDR2 ANQGSEA. This CDR3 contains 13 residues. The germline V and J ends were trimmed by 7 bases and 4 bases, with 16 bases remaining between them. The CDR3 here is CSAHGTVSTEAFF. The CDR3 DNA sequence: TGCAGCGCCCATGGGACGGTATCCACTGAAGCTTTCTTT.

J is TRBJ1-5 and V is TRBV10-3; TRBD1 aligns across 9 bases. The junction had 4 bases not matched to a gene; V was cut back by 8 bases and J by 5 bases. Germline V lookup: CDR1 ENHRY, CDR2 SYGVKD. CDR3 length: 13 amino acids. CDR3 nucleotides: TGTGCCATCCGGACAGGGGAGGATCAGCCCCAGCATTTT. As protein: CAIRTGEDQPQHF.

This clonotype has a handful of counts. The chain joins TRBV15 to TRBJ2-1, with D perhaps matching TRBD2 (5 bases). Germline V CDR1 and CDR2: LNHNV, YYDKDF (reference sequence). The CDR3 is made up of 16 amino acids. Trimming stripped 0 bases from V and 4 bases from J, with 13 bases between. This CDR3 reads CATSRDTGVAYNEQFF. The CDR3 bases are TGTGCCACCAGCAGAGATACCGGGGTCGCATACAATGAGCAGTTCTTC. Combining the CDR3 with reference TRBV15 and TRBJ2-1 gives the whole variable domain DAMVIQNPRYQVTQFGKPVTLSCSQTLNHNVMYWYQQKSSQAPKLLFHYYDKDFNNEADTPDNFQSRRPNTSFCFLDIRSPGLGDTAMYLCATSRDTGVAYNEQFFGPGTRLTVL.

This clonotype turned up a few times. A much larger clone differs by one base, so this may be a read error. The gene calls are TRBV6-1 and TRBJ2-5, with 7 bases that match TRBD1. The CDR3 is 13 residues long. The trim removed 6 bases at V and 2 bases at J, leaving 3 bases unmatched. The germline V gene has CDR1 MNHNS and CDR2 SASEGT. The CDR3 DNA reads as TGTGCCAGCAGATCGGGACAGCAAGAGACCCAGTACTTC. As protein: CASRSGQQETQYF.

The gene calls are TRBV20-1 and TRBJ2-7; D is possibly TRBD2 (5 bases). This CDR3 contains 14 residues. Between the trimmed V and J ends, which lost 3 bases and 0 bases, there was a span of 12 bases. In germline, CDR1 is DFQATT, CDR2 SNEGSKA (reference sequence). CDR3: CSASNAGSSYEQYF. The CDR3 DNA follows: TGCAGTGCTAGCAATGCTGGGAGCTCCTACGAGCAGTACTTC.

The rearrangement uses TRBV20-1 and TRBJ2-5; D gene unclear. CDR1 is DFQATT, CDR2 SNEGSKA, per germline (reference sequence). V shed 2 bases and J shed 7 bases, with 11 bases lying between them. CDR3 length: 12 amino acids. The CDR3 nucleotides are TGCAGTGCTAGATTTACTTCGTGGACCCAGTACTTC. Amino acids: CSARFTSWTQYF.

This clonotype was observed a handful of times. The V call is TRBV7-7, the J call TRBJ2-7; the match to TRBD2 covers 9 bases. CDR1 and CDR2 from the germline V gene are SSHAT and FNYEAQ (reference sequence). The CDR3 covers 16 residues. V was pared by 2 bases and J by 9 bases, with 14 bases of the junction left unmatched. CDR3 sequence: CASSLNPVGSGGVQYF. The CDR3 bases are TGTGCCAGCAGCTTAAATCCTGTCGGTAGCGGGGGTGTGCAGTACTTC.

The chain joins TRBV20-1 to TRBJ1-2; TRBD1 might be the D (5 bases). Trimming took off 3 bases at V and 4 bases at J, with 12 bases between the two ends. Germline CDR1 and CDR2: DFQATT and SNEGSKA (reference sequence). There are 13 residues in the CDR3. CDR3 in DNA: TGCAGTGCTAGTAGCGGGACCCGCTATGGCTACACCTTC. This translates into CSASSGTRYGYTF.

CDR3 coding DNA: TGTGCCAGCAGTGCGGTTTGGGGAAATCAGCCCCAGCATTTT. Its translation is CASSAVWGNQPQHF. The chain links TRBV6-1 to TRBJ1-5; no clear D gene. The CDR3 consists of 14 residues. Germline values: CDR1 MNHNS, CDR2 SASEGT. Trimming took off 4 bases at V and 4 bases at J, with 11 bases between the two ends.

The rearrangement links TRBV9 to TRBJ2-7, with D perhaps assigned TRBD1 or TRBD2 (5 bases each). TRBJ2-1 explains the end of the DNA better; the J call may be wrong. The CDR3 is 14 amino acids. In germline, CDR1 is SGDLS, CDR2 YYNGEE. CDR3 DNA sequence: TGTGCCAGCAGCGCATCGGGGCTGGACAATGAGCAGTTCTTC. Its protein product is CASSASGLDNEQFF.

This rearrangement joins TRBV12-3 or TRBV12-4 to TRBJ2-5; TRBD2 matches 12 bases. This CDR3 contains 15 residues. V gave up 8 bases and J gave up 4 bases; unmatched junction bases: 8. The CDR3 region has the DNA TGTGCCAGCGGGTCGACTAGCGGGGGTGGAGAGACCCAGTACTTC. It codes for CASGSTSGGGETQYF.

This clonotype has more than one count but fewer than ten. V and J are TRBV6-6 and TRBJ1-5; a weak D match, TRBD1 (5 bases). The CDR3 is 14 residues long. Trimming cost V 5 bases and J 4 bases, with 12 bases left between them. Germline V gene lookup returns CDR1 MNHNY and CDR2 SVGAGI (reference sequence). The CDR3 here is CASSTQGGNQPQHF. CDR3 nucleotides: TGTGCCAGCAGTACCCAGGGTGGTAATCAGCCCCAGCATTTT.

This clonotype was observed a handful of times. The chain is built from TRBV19 and TRBJ2-7; D possibly corresponds to TRBD2 (6 bases). Matching the DNA end better, TRBJ2-1 makes the J call doubtful. CDR3 length equals 14 residues. The germline CDR1 and CDR2 sequences are LNHDA and SQIVND (reference sequence). The CDR3 region has the DNA TGTGCCAGTAGTAAAGCGGGTCCTCACAATGAGCAGTTCTTC. Its protein product is CASSKAGPHNEQFF.

This clonotype occurred a few times. The CDR3 nucleotides read TGCGCCAGCAGTGAGTCGCCCGCGGAGGGAGAGACCCAGTACTTC. Translated: CASSESPAEGETQYF. J is TRBJ2-5 and V is TRBV10-2; the D gene is possibly TRBD2 (6 bases). Trimming stripped 0 bases from V and 4 bases from J, with 12 bases between. CDR3 length equals 15 residues. Germline V gene sequence: CDR1 WSHSY, CDR2 SAAADI.

The CDR3 here is CASSLRPTDELYEQYF. CDR3 nucleotide sequence: TGTGCCAGCAGCCTAAGACCGACAGATGAACTATACGAGCAGTACTTC. J is TRBJ2-7 and V is TRBV11-2; possibly TRBD1 for D (5 bases). V shed 5 bases and J shed 4 bases, with 21 bases lying between them. This CDR3 has 16 residues. Germline CDR1 is SGHAT and CDR2 is FQNNGV. Looking up the rest from reference TRBV11-2 and TRBJ2-7 gives the full variable domain: EAGVAQSPRYKIIEKRQSVAFWCNPISGHATLYWYQQILGQGPKLLIQFQNNGVVDDSQLPKDRFSAERLKGVDSTLKIQPAKLEDSAVYLCASSLRPTDELYEQYFGPGTRLTVT.

V gene TRBV14 combines with J gene TRBJ2-3; D is perhaps TRBD2 (5 bases). CDR3 length equals 16 residues. Germline-derived CDR1 and CDR2 are SGHDN and FVKESK. V gave up 5 bases and J gave up 7 bases, with 22 bases separating them. The CDR3 nucleotides are TGTGCCAGCAGCAGACGAAGCGGACCTTCGGTGAATACGCAGTATTTT. Its translation: CASSRRSGPSVNTQYF.